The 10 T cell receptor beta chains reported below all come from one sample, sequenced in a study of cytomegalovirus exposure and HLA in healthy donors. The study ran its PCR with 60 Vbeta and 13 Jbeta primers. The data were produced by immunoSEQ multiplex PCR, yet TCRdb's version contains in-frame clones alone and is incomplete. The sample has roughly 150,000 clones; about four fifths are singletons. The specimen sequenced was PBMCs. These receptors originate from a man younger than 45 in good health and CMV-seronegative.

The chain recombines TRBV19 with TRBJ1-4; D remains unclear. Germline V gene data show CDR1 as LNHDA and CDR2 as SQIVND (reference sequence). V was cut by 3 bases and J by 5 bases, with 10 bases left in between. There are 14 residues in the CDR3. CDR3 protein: CASSIGMGNEKLFF. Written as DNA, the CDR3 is TGTGCCAGTAGTATCGGGATGGGGAATGAAAAACTGTTTTTT. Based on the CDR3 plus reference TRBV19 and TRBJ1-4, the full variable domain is DGGITQSPKYLFRKEGQNVTLSCEQNLNHDAMYWYRQDPGQGLRLIYYSQIVNDFQKGDIAEGYSVSREKKESFPLTVTSAQKNPTAFYLCASSIGMGNEKLFFGSGTQLSVL.

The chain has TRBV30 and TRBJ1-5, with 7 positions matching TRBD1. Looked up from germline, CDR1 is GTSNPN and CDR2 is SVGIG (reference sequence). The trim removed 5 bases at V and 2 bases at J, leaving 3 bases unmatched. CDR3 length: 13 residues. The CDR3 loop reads CAWGDSGNQPQHF. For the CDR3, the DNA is TGTGCCTGGGGGGACAGTGGCAATCAGCCCCAGCATTTT.

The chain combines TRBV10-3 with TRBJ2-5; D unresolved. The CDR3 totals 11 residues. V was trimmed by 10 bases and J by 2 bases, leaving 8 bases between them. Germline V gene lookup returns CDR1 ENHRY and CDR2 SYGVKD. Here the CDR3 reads CATRQQETQYF. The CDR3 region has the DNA TGTGCCACGAGGCAGCAAGAGACCCAGTACTTC.

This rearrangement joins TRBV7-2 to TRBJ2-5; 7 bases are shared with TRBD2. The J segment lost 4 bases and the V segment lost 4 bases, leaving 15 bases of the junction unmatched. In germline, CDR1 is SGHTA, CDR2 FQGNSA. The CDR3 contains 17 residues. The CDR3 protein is CASSSGLGLRLGETQYF. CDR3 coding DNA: TGTGCCAGCAGCTCCGGACTAGGACTTCGTTTGGGAGAGACCCAGTACTTC.

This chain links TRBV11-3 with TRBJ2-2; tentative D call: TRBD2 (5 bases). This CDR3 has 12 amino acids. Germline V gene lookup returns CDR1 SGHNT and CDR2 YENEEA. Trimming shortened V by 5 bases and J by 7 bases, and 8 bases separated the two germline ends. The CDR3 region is CASSVRDGELFF. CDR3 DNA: TGTGCCAGCAGCGTCCGGGACGGGGAGCTGTTTTTT.

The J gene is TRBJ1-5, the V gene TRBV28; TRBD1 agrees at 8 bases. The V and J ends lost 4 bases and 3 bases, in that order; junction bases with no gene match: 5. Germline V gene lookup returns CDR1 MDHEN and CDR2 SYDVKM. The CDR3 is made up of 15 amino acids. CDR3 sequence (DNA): TGTGCCAGCAGTTGGACAGGGAGTGACAATCAGCCCCAGCATTTT. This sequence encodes CASSWTGSDNQPQHF.

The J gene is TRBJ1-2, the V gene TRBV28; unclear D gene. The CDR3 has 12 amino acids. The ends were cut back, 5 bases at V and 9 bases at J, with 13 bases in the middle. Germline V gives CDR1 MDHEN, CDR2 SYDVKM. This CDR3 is CASSTGISRYTF. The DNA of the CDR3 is TGTGCCAGCAGTACCGGGATCTCTCGCTACACCTTC.

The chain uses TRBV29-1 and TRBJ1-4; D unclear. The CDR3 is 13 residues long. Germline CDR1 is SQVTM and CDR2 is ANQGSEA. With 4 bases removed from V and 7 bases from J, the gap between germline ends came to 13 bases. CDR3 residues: CSVVGQEGEKLFF. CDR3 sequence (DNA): TGCAGCGTTGTGGGCCAGGAAGGTGAAAAACTGTTTTTT.

DNA of the CDR3: TGTGCCAGCAGCCCCAGGGACAGCCGTGGGGAGACCCAGTACTTC. It translates to CASSPRDSRGETQYF. This chain joins TRBV7-9 and TRBJ2-5; 7 bases line up with TRBD1. The CDR3 runs to 15 residues. The V segment lost 5 bases and the J segment 5 bases; nucleotides outside the gene matches: 11. CDR1 is SEHNR and CDR2 is FQNEAQ in the germline V gene (reference sequence).

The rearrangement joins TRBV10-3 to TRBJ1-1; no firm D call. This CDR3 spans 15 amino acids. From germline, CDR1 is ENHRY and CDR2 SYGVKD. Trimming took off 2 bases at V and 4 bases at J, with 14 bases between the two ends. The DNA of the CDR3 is TGTGCCATCAGTGAGAAATCCGGGCGGGCCACTGAAGCTTTCTTT. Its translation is CAISEKSGRATEAFF.